These 28 T cell receptor beta chains originate from one sample sequenced in a study of cytomegalovirus exposure and HLA in healthy donors. Primers for the PCR totalled 60 Vbeta and 13 Jbeta. This table comes from immunoSEQ multiplex PCR, and its TCRdb copy is limited to in-frame clones, with some not included. The table includes more than 200,000 clones, about 80% detected once. The sequenced sample consisted of PBMCs. These receptors were collected from a man aged 35-49 years in good health and CMV-seronegative.

This sequence joins TRBV6-6 and TRBJ2-7, with TRBD2 as a possible D gene (5 bases). The CDR3 has 15 residues. V was trimmed by 0 bases and J by 2 bases, leaving 11 bases between them. In germline, CDR1 is MNHNY, CDR2 SVGAGI (reference sequence). The CDR3 region is CASSYSTLAPYEQYF. For the CDR3, the DNA is TGTGCCAGCAGTTACTCGACCCTAGCTCCCTACGAGCAGTACTTC.

The chain links TRBV6-1 to TRBJ1-1; no reliable D call. Looked up from germline, CDR1 is MNHNS and CDR2 is SASEGT. V was shortened by 6 bases and J by 1 base, with 6 bases between the two germline ends. The CDR3 loop spans 12 amino acids. Here the CDR3 DNA reads TGTGCCAGCAGGGAGAAGAACACTGAAGCTTTCTTT. Protein sequence: CASREKNTEAFF.

The chain links TRBV7-9 to TRBJ1-1, with 7 bases matching TRBD1. CDR1 is SEHNR and CDR2 is FQNEAQ in the germline V gene (reference sequence). The ends lost 5 bases at V and 4 bases at J; junction bases unmatched: 4. This CDR3 has 13 amino acids. Written as DNA, the CDR3 is TGTGCCAGCAGCGAGACAGGGAGCACTGAAGCTTTCTTT. Translated, it gives CASSETGSTEAFF.

This chain connects TRBV11-2 to TRBJ2-3; 7 bases are a match to TRBD2. The germline V gene has CDR1 SGHAT and CDR2 FQNNGV. The CDR3 spans 16 residues. V was pared by 8 bases and J by 2 bases, with 13 bases of the junction left unmatched. The CDR3 sequence is CASPSGSGPHTDTQYF. In DNA form, the CDR3 reads TGTGCCAGCCCTAGCGGCAGTGGTCCCCACACAGATACGCAGTATTTT.

V is TRBV2 and J is TRBJ2-3; possible D gene TRBD1, 5 bases. Trimming shortened V by 10 bases and J by 2 bases, and 10 bases separated the two germline ends. The CDR3 has 12 amino acids. Germline loops: CDR1 SNHLY, CDR2 FYNNEI. CDR3 DNA: TGTGCCAACGACAGAGACACAGATACGCAGTATTTT. Translated, it gives CANDRDTDTQYF.

This chain uses TRBV19 with TRBJ2-4; maybe TRBD1 (6 bases). CDR1 is LNHDA and CDR2 is SQIVND in the germline V gene (reference sequence). V was pared by 9 bases and J by 0 bases, with 15 bases between. The CDR3 contains 15 residues. The CDR3, as DNA: TGTGCCAGCACAGGGAACGCAGGAGCCAAAAACATTCAGTACTTC. Its protein product is CASTGNAGAKNIQYF.

The chain uses TRBV9 and TRBJ2-1; TRBD2 matches at 7 bases. The ends lost 2 bases at V and 9 bases at J; junction bases unmatched: 11. The CDR3 loop spans 15 amino acids. Germline V gene data show CDR1 as SGDLS and CDR2 as YYNGEE. CDR3 region: CASSVGGRAASEQFF. As DNA, the CDR3 is TGTGCCAGCAGCGTTGGAGGGAGGGCCGCCAGTGAGCAGTTCTTC.

The chain recombines TRBV11-2 with TRBJ2-7; 7 nucleotides line up with TRBD1. J gave up 7 bases and V 7 bases, and 16 bases lay outside the gene matches. The CDR3 is 15 amino acids. Germline CDR1 and CDR2: SGHAT and FQNNGV. The CDR3 sequence is CASTPSRGLTGEQYF. The CDR3 nucleotides are TGTGCCAGCACCCCCTCGAGGGGGCTTACGGGGGAGCAGTACTTC.

On this clone itself: Other DNA sequences of this sample code for an identical CDR3. The rearrangement uses TRBV27 and TRBJ2-7; D unresolved. Trimming shortened V by 2 bases and J by 2 bases, and 7 bases separated the two germline ends. In germline, CDR1 is MNHEY, CDR2 SMNVEV (reference sequence). This CDR3 is built from 13 residues. The CDR3 reads CASSLARTYEQYF. In nucleotides, the CDR3 is TGTGCCAGCAGTTTAGCTAGAACCTACGAGCAGTACTTC.

This clone was counted once. This chain links TRBV7-8 with TRBJ2-5; TRBD2 might be the D (6 bases). The V gene's germline CDR1 is SGHVS and CDR2 FQNEAQ. The CDR3 runs 13 residues. Trimming pared 7 bases from V and 3 bases from J, leaving 12 bases between. Here the CDR3 reads CASNRGTKETQYF. As DNA, the CDR3 is TGTGCCAGCAACCGGGGGACCAAAGAGACCCAGTACTTC. Supplemented by reference TRBV7-8 and TRBJ2-5, the full variable domain reads GAGVSQSPRYKVAKRGQDVALRCDPISGHVSLFWYQQALGQGPEFLTYFQNEAQLDKSGLPSDRFFAERPEGSVSTLKIQRTQQEDSAVYLCASNRGTKETQYFGPGTRLLVL.

This clone appeared a few times. Additional DNA sequences in this sample encode the identical CDR3. The rearrangement uses TRBV2 and TRBJ1-2; 7 bases fit TRBD1. Losses at the gene ends were 4 bases for V and 6 bases for J; bases not matched to a gene: 5. This CDR3 comprises 13 residues. The germline V gene has CDR1 SNHLY and CDR2 FYNNEI. This CDR3 reads CASSGTGGHGYTF. As DNA, the CDR3 is TGTGCCAGCAGTGGGACAGGTGGACATGGCTACACCTTC.

The chain uses TRBV19 and TRBJ2-1, with D maybe TRBD2 (6 bases). The CDR3 length is 16 residues. The germline gives CDR1 LNHDA, CDR2 SQIVND (reference sequence). V was pared by 5 bases and J by 3 bases, with 17 bases between. The CDR3 spells CASSSLTSSLYNEQFF. In DNA, the CDR3 is TGTGCCAGTAGTTCCCTGACTAGTTCTCTCTACAATGAGCAGTTCTTC.

The V call is TRBV10-1, the J call TRBJ2-1; TRBD2 matches 9 bases. The germline gives CDR1 WNHNN, CDR2 SYGVQD (reference sequence). V shed 5 bases and J 7 bases; nucleotides not matched to a gene: 6. The CDR3 is made up of 14 amino acids. The CDR3 DNA is TGCGCCAGCAGTATAGCGGGAGAGGGGAATGAGCAGTTCTTC. Encoded protein: CASSIAGEGNEQFF.

The V call is TRBV5-6, the J call TRBJ1-1, with TRBD1 matching over 7 bases. Germline-derived CDR1 and CDR2 are SGHDT and YYEEEE. This CDR3 region has 15 residues. Trimming removed 3 bases from V and 6 bases from J; junction bases left unmatched: 11. The chain's CDR3 is CASSSVVRDSAEAFF. CDR3 nucleotides: TGTGCCAGCAGCTCGGTTGTTCGGGACAGCGCTGAAGCTTTCTTT.

V gene TRBV5-1 combines with J gene TRBJ1-1; 9 nucleotides match TRBD1. The V and J ends lost 3 bases and 0 bases, in that order; junction bases with no gene match: 9. This CDR3 contains 17 residues. The germline V gene has CDR1 SGHRS and CDR2 YFSETQ. The CDR3 loop reads CASSSGQGTVLNTEAFF. The CDR3 coding sequence is TGCGCCAGCAGCTCGGGACAGGGAACTGTGTTGAACACTGAAGCTTTCTTT.

The V and J genes are TRBV7-3 and TRBJ2-5; 8 nucleotides agree with TRBD2. Trimming cost V 6 bases and J 2 bases; bases outside gene matches: 8. The CDR3 loop spans 15 amino acids. The germline V gene encodes CDR1 SGHTA and CDR2 FQGTGA. The CDR3 sequence is CASSNGTRYQETQYF. The CDR3 coding sequence is TGTGCCAGCAGTAATGGGACTAGATATCAAGAGACCCAGTACTTC.

The V and J genes are TRBV27 and TRBJ1-2; 11 bases align to TRBD1. Germline CDR1 and CDR2: MNHEY and SMNVEV (reference sequence). J gave up 5 bases and V 3 bases, and 5 bases lay outside the gene matches. The length of the CDR3 is 15 residues. The CDR3 sequence is CASSFSGQGAYGYTF. The CDR3 bases are TGTGCCAGCAGTTTTTCTGGACAGGGGGCTTATGGCTACACCTTC.

This clone was seen a single time. V usage is TRBV11-1 and J usage is TRBJ1-1; D perhaps matches TRBD1 (5 bases). Trimming took 5 bases from V and 8 from J, leaving 9 bases between them. Germline V CDR1 and CDR2: SGHAT, FQDESV (reference sequence). CDR3 length equals 11 residues. DNA of the CDR3: TGTGCCAGCAGCCCCTGGGGCGAAGCTTTCTTT. This codes for CASSPWGEAFF.

The chain links TRBV20-1 to TRBJ2-7; the D gene is possibly TRBD1 (6 bases). The V gene's germline CDR1 is DFQATT and CDR2 SNEGSKA (reference sequence). This CDR3 comprises 11 residues. V dropped 0 bases and J dropped 13 bases, with 13 bases sitting between them. As DNA, the CDR3 is TGCAGTGCTAGAGATTTACAGGGTGATTACTTC. It yields the protein CSARDLQGDYF.

This chain connects TRBV29-1 to TRBJ2-3; TRBD2 is a possible D gene (5 bases). The length of the CDR3 is 14 residues. Germline V gene lookup returns CDR1 SQVTM and CDR2 ANQGSEA. With 7 bases removed from V and 1 base from J, the gap between germline ends came to 15 bases. CDR3 protein: CSAIERGGTDTQYF. CDR3 coding DNA: TGCAGCGCGATTGAACGGGGTGGCACAGATACGCAGTATTTT.

The CDR3 region has the DNA TGTGCCAGCTCGCCCAACAGGGACCCCGTCTATGGCTACACCTTC. Translation: CASSPNRDPVYGYTF. The genes are TRBV18 and TRBJ1-2; D possibly corresponds to TRBD1 (6 bases). The CDR3 loop spans 15 amino acids. Trimming removed 6 bases from V and 4 bases from J, with 18 bases in between. Germline V gives CDR1 KGHSH, CDR2 LQKENI.

The chain joins TRBV11-2 to TRBJ1-5; D gene ambiguous. CDR1 and CDR2 from the germline V gene are SGHAT and FQNNGV. This CDR3 has 14 amino acids. Trimming took off 5 bases at V and 5 bases at J, with 13 bases between the two ends. The DNA for the CDR3 is TGTGCCAGCAGCCGTGATCGGGGTGATCAGCCCCAGCATTTT. Amino acids: CASSRDRGDQPQHF.

The V and J genes are TRBV9 and TRBJ1-6; D not resolved. The CDR3 runs 16 residues. Trimming pared 4 bases from V and 0 bases from J, leaving 11 bases between. CDR1 and CDR2 from the germline V gene are SGDLS and YYNGEE. The CDR3 sequence is CASSSGGSSYNSPLHF. CDR3 sequence (DNA): TGTGCCAGCAGCTCGGGAGGGTCCTCCTATAATTCACCCCTCCACTTT.

The rearrangement links TRBV14 to TRBJ2-7; tentatively, D is TRBD1 (6 bases). There are 16 residues in the CDR3. In germline, CDR1 is SGHDN, CDR2 FVKESK. V was trimmed by 2 bases and J by 3 bases, leaving 17 bases between them. The CDR3 loop reads CASSQLTGSLNYEQYF. The CDR3 DNA reads as TGTGCCAGCAGCCAACTTACAGGGTCCCTGAACTACGAGCAGTACTTC.

This chain links TRBV5-6 with TRBJ2-5; D may be TRBD1 (6 bases). The CDR3 has 14 amino acids. The germline gives CDR1 SGHDT, CDR2 YYEEEE. Trimming took 2 bases from V and 0 from J, leaving 8 bases between them. CDR3 nucleotides: TGTGCCAGCAGCTTTGGACAGAACCAAGAGACCCAGTACTTC. Protein: CASSFGQNQETQYF.

The rearrangement uses TRBV23-1 and TRBJ2-1; D possibly corresponds to TRBD2 (6 bases). TRBV23-1 is classed as an ORF, of uncertain function. CDR3 length: 14 residues. The V and J ends lost 4 bases and 5 bases respectively, with 12 bases between them. The CDR3 DNA is TGCGCCAGCAGTCCCCTTAGCGGAGACAATGAGCAGTTCTTC. Protein product: CASSPLSGDNEQFF.

The gene calls are TRBV29-1 and TRBJ2-7; 12 nucleotides agree with TRBD2. J gave up 6 bases and V 6 bases, and 15 bases lay outside the gene matches. CDR1 and CDR2 (germline): SQVTM, ANQGSEA. This CDR3 spans 16 amino acids. As DNA, the CDR3 is TGCAGCGTCGAGACTGGACTAGCGGGAAAGGGGCTCGAGCAGTACTTC. Amino acid sequence: CSVETGLAGKGLEQYF.

The V gene is TRBV29-1, the J gene TRBJ1-4; 7 bases are a match to TRBD1. CDR1 is SQVTM, CDR2 ANQGSEA, per germline. J lost 7 bases, V lost 4 bases, and 9 bases had no gene match. This CDR3 has 14 amino acids. CDR3 region: CSVGETGLGEKLFF. The DNA of the CDR3 is TGCAGCGTTGGAGAGACAGGGTTGGGTGAAAAACTGTTTTTT.